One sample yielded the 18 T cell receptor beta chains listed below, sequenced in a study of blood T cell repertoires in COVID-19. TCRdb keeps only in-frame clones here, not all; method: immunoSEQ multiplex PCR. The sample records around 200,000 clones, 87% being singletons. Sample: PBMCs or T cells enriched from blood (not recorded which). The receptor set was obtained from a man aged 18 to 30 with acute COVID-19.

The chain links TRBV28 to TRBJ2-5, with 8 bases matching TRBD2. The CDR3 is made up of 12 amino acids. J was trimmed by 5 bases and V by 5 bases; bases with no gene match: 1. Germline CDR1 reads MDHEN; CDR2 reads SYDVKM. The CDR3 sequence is CASSPGGETQYF. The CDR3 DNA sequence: TGTGCCAGCAGTCCGGGGGGGGAGACCCAGTACTTC.

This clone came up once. CDR3 sequence reads: CALNGVNYGYTF. The CDR3 DNA reads as TGTGCCTTAAACGGGGTTAACTATGGCTACACCTTC. The V gene is TRBV30, the J gene TRBJ1-2; D uncertain. The germline CDR1 and CDR2 sequences are GTSNPN and SVGIG (reference sequence). Trimming took 7 bases from V and 1 from J, leaving 10 bases between them. The CDR3 length is 12 residues. Using reference TRBV30 and TRBJ1-2 for the parts outside the CDR3, the full variable domain is SQTIHQWPATLVQPVGSPLSLECTVEGTSNPNLYWYRQAAGRGLQLLFYSVGIGQISSEVPQNLSASRPQDRQFILSSKKLLLSDSGFYLCALNGVNYGYTFGSGTRLTVV.

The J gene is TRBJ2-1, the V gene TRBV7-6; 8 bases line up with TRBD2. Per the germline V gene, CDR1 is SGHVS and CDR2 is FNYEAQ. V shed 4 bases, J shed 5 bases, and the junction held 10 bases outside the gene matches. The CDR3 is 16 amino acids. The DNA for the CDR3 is TGTGCCAGCAGCTCTCAGGACGGGGGGGTCCACAATGAGCAGTTCTTC. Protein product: CASSSQDGGVHNEQFF.

CDR3 sequence reads: CASSQDYSHRGAYEQYF. In nucleotides, the CDR3 is TGTGCCAGCAGCCAAGATTACTCGCATCGTGGAGCCTACGAGCAGTACTTC. V usage is TRBV14 and J usage is TRBJ2-7; D is unclear. Germline loops: CDR1 SGHDN, CDR2 FVKESK. The CDR3 runs 17 residues. V gave up 0 bases and J gave up 2 bases, with 17 bases separating them.

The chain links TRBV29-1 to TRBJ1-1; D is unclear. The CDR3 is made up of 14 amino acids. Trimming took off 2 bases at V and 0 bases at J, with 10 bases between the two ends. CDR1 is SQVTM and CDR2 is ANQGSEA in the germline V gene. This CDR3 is CSVENQAMNTEAFF. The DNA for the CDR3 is TGCAGCGTTGAAAACCAGGCCATGAACACTGAAGCTTTCTTT.

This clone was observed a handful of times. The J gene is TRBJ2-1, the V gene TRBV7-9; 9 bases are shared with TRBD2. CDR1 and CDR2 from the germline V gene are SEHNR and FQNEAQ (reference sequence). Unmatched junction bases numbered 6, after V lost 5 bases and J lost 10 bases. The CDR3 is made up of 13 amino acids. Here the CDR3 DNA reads TGTGCCAGCAGCCCCCTAGCGGGGAAGGAGCAGTTCTTC. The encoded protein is CASSPLAGKEQFF.

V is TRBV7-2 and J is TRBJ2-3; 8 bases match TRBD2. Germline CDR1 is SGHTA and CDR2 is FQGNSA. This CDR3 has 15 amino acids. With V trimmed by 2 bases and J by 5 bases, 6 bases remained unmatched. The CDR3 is CASSLTAGGGDTQYF. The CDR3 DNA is TGTGCCAGCAGCTTAACGGCGGGGGGTGGAGATACGCAGTATTTT.

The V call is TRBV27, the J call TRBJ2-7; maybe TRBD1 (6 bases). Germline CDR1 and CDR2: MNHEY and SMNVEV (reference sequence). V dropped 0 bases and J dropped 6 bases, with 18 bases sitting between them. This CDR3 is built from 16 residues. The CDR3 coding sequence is TGTGCCAGCAGTTTATCGATCACAGGGACGGATGGCGAGCAGTACTTC. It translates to CASSLSITGTDGEQYF.

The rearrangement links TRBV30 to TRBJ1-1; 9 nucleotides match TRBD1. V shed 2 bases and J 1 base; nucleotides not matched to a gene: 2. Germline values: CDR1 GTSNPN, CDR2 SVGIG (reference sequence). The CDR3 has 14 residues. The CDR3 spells CAWSTGQGNTEAFF. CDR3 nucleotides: TGTGCCTGGAGTACGGGACAGGGGAACACTGAAGCTTTCTTT. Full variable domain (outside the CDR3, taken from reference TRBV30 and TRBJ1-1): SQTIHQWPATLVQPVGSPLSLECTVEGTSNPNLYWYRQAAGRGLQLLFYSVGIGQISSEVPQNLSASRPQDRQFILSSKKLLLSDSGFYLCAWSTGQGNTEAFFGQGTRLTVV.

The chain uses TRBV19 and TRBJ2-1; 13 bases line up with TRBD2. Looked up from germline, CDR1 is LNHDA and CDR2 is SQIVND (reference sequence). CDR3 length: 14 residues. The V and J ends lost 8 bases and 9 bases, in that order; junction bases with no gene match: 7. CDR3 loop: CASSGTSGTGEQFF. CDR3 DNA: TGTGCCAGTTCCGGGACTAGCGGGACCGGTGAGCAGTTCTTC.

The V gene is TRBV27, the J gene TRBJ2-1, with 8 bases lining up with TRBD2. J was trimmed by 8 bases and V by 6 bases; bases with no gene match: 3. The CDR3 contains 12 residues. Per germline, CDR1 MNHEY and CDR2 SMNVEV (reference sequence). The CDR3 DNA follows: TGTGCCAGCAGGGCGGGAGGCTATGAGCAGTTCTTC. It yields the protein CASRAGGYEQFF.

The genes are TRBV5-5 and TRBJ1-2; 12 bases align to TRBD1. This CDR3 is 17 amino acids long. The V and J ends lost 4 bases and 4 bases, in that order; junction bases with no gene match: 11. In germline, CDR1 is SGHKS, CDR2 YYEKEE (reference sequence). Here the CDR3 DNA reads TGTGCCAGCAGCAGGGAAGGGACAGGGGGCTTTCTCTATGGCTACACCTTC. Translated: CASSREGTGGFLYGYTF.

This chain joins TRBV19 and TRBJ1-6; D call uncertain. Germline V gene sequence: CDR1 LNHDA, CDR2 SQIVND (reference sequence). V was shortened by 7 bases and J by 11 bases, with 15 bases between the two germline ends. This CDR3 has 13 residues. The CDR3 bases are TGTGCCAGTACCAAAGGTCAGGAAGCACCCCTCCACTTT. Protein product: CASTKGQEAPLHF.

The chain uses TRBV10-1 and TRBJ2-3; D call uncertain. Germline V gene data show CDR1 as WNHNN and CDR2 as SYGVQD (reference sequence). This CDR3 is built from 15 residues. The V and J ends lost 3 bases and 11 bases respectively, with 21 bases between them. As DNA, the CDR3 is TGCGCCAGCAGTGATCGTCTTCGAGCCCCCTTTTTGCAGTATTTT. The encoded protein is CASSDRLRAPFLQYF.

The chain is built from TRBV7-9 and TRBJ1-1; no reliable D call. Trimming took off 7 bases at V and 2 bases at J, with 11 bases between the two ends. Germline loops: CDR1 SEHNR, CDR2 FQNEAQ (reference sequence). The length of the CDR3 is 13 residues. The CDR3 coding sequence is TGTGCCAGCATGCGGGGTGGAAACACTGAAGCTTTCTTT. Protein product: CASMRGGNTEAFF.

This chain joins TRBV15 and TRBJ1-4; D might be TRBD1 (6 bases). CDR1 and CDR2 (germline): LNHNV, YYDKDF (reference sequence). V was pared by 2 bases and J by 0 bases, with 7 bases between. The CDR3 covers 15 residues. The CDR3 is CATSRTGPTNEKLFF. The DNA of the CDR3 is TGTGCCACCAGCAGAACAGGGCCAACTAATGAAAAACTGTTTTTT.

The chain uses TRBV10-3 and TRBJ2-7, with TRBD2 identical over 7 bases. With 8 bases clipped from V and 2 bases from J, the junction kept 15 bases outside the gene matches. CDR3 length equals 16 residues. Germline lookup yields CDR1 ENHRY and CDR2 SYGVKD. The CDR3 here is CAIGRGSGVKAYEQYF. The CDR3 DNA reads TGTGCCATCGGGCGGGGAAGCGGGGTTAAGGCCTACGAGCAGTACTTC.

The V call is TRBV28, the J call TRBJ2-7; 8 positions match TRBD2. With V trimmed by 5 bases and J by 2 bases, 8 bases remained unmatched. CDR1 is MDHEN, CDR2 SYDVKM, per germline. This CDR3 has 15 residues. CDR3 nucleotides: TGTGCCAGCAGTCTGCGACTAGCGTCGACCTACGAGCAGTACTTC. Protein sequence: CASSLRLASTYEQYF.